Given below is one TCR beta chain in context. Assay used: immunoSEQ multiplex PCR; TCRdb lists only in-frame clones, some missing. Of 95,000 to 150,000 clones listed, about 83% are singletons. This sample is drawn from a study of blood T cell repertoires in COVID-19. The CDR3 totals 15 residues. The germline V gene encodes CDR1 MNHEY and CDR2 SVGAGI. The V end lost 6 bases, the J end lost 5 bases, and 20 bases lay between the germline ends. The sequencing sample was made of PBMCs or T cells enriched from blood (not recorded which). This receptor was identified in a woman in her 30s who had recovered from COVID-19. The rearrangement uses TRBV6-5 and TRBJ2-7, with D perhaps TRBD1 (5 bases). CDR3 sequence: CASRYHPGSGDEQYF. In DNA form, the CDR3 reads TGTGCCAGCAGATACCACCCAGGGTCCGGCGACGAGCAGTACTTC.